One T cell receptor (beta chain) is described in this entry. This sample is part of a study of OX40 agonist ivuxolimab in advanced cancers. Turning to the study itself: Participants, 65% to 85% male, averaged about 59 years of age, ranging from about 23 to 85.

Sequenced by immunoSEQ multiplex PCR; TCRdb stores in-frame clones only, minus some. Here the sample spans tens of thousands of clones, around 91% being singletons. V was clipped by 2 bases and J by 10 bases, with 9 bases between them. Per germline, CDR1 SEHNR and CDR2 FQNEAQ (reference sequence). There are 12 residues in the CDR3. V and J are TRBV7-9 and TRBJ2-1; D gene uncertain. Sequencing used CD4+ or CD8+ T cells sorted from blood, obtained in a trial of the OX40 agonist ivuxolimab. This TCR derives from an adult with an advanced solid tumor such as melanoma, head and neck, liver or kidney cancer. The CDR3 reads CASSLKGLEQFF. CDR3 sequence (DNA): TGTGCCAGCAGCTTAAAGGGTCTAGAGCAGTTCTTC.